Listed below are T cell receptor beta chains from one sample, sequenced in a study of T cells in Graves' hyperthyroidism and ophthalmopathy. TCRdb re-analysed the multiplex PCR reads in MiXCR, keeping a single row per CDR3 protein. The profile shows roughly 700,000 distinct CDR3 sequences, 12% to 15% of them singletons. Sample: blood. Receptor source: a woman aged 18-29 years with Graves' hyperthyroidism. CDR3s include the opening cysteine and the closing phenylalanine or tryptophan. A D gene is named only where the DNA matches it firmly. Part of the rows lack a size; the others show once, few, many or a class for expanded clones.

cdr3_aa cdr3_nt clone_size d_call j_call v_call
CASSLDPMADTQYF TGTGCCAGCAGCTTAGACCCTATGGCAGATACGCAGTATTTT few NA TRBJ2-3 TRBV7-9
CASTSVDYEQYF TGTGCCAGCACATCCGTGGACTACGAGCAGTACTTC NA NA TRBJ2-7 TRBV6-1
CASRLAGETYNEQFF TGTGCCAGCAGACTAGCGGGAGAGACCTACAATGAGCAGTTCTTC few TRBD2 TRBJ2-1 TRBV6-1
CASRGQGPAGELFF TGTGCCAGCAGAGGACAGGGACCCGCCGGGGAGCTGTTTTTT few TRBD1 TRBJ2-2 TRBV12-3/TRBV12-4
CSVGAGVDTQYF TGCAGCGTTGGGGCGGGAGTGGATACGCAGTATTTT few TRBD2 TRBJ2-3 TRBV29-1
CASSLQGAGVGQHF TGTGCCAGCAGTTTGCAGGGGGCTGGAGTGGGCCAGCATTTT NA TRBD1 TRBJ1-5 TRBV27
CASSATNRGPSYNEQFF TGTGCCAGCAGTGCCACGAACAGGGGACCGTCCTACAATGAGCAGTTCTTC many TRBD1 TRBJ2-1 TRBV27
CASSIGQGATGELFF TGCGCCAGCAGCATTGGACAGGGGGCGACCGGGGAGCTGTTTTTT many TRBD1 TRBJ2-2 TRBV5-1
CASRAIRDRVTEAFF TGTGCCAGCAGGGCTATCCGGGACAGGGTCACTGAAGCTTTCTTT many TRBD1 TRBJ1-1 TRBV7-9
CASSEYVNTEAFF TGTGCCAGCAGTGAATATGTCAACACTGAAGCTTTCTTT few NA TRBJ1-1 TRBV25-1
CASSSALGGEQYF TGTGCCAGCAGTTCCGCCTTGGGCGGGGAGCAGTACTTC NA NA TRBJ2-7 TRBV2
CASSLMFSGGYDNEQFF TGTGCCAGCAGTTTAATGTTTTCGGGGGGTTACGACAATGAGCAGTTCTTC NA TRBD2 TRBJ2-1 TRBV12-3/TRBV12-4
CASNKSGAGAGNTIYF TGTGCCAGCAATAAATCAGGGGCAGGGGCCGGAAACACCATATATTTT few NA TRBJ1-3 TRBV7-9
CASDRGNYEQYF TGTGCCTCGGACAGGGGGAACTACGAGCAGTACTTC few TRBD1 TRBJ2-7 TRBV10-3
CASSLGGLLFGTYEQYF TGCGCCAGCAGTTTAGGTGGGCTTCTATTCGGGACCTACGAGCAGTACTTC many NA TRBJ2-7 TRBV5-1
CAYTGQRNTEAFF TGTGCTTACACCGGACAGAGGAACACTGAAGCTTTCTTT many NA TRBJ1-1 TRBV30
CASRLRAGDYGYTF TGTGCCAGCCGACTCAGGGCAGGGGACTATGGCTACACCTTC few NA TRBJ1-2 TRBV27
CASSQEATRVSYNEQFF TGTGCCAGCAGCCAAGAGGCTACTAGAGTCTCCTACAATGAGCAGTTCTTC few NA TRBJ2-1 TRBV3-1
CASSRGQPEQFF TGTGCCAGCAGCCGGGGACAGCCAGAGCAGTTCTTC NA TRBD1 TRBJ2-1 TRBV7-9
CASSILTGGDYEQYF TGTGCCAGCAGTATCCTCACTGGGGGGGACTACGAGCAGTACTTC many TRBD2 TRBJ2-7 TRBV7-8
CASSEFTVNQPQHF TGTGCCAGCAGTGAATTTACAGTGAATCAGCCCCAGCATTTT few NA TRBJ1-5 TRBV25-1
CSAGKTGVGTQYF TGCAGTGCTGGCAAGACAGGGGTCGGGACCCAGTACTTC once TRBD1 TRBJ2-5 TRBV20-1
CSARDSSGRHEQFF TGCAGTGCTAGAGATTCTAGCGGGCGTCATGAGCAGTTCTTC few TRBD2 TRBJ2-1 TRBV20-1
CASSTSGARGADTQYF TGTGCCAGCAGCACTTCCGGGGCCCGAGGCGCAGATACGCAGTATTTT NA NA TRBJ2-3 TRBV13
CAWRGIGANVLTF TGTGCCTGGAGGGGCATTGGGGCCAACGTCCTGACTTTC many NA TRBJ2-6 TRBV30
CASSPHGGNTEQFF TGTGCCAGCTCACCACATGGGGGCAACACTGAGCAGTTCTTC many NA TRBJ2-1 TRBV18
CASSSTVEETQYF TGTGCCAGCAGCTCGACAGTGGAAGAGACCCAGTACTTC many NA TRBJ2-5 TRBV7-2
CASRLTLGKNIQYF TGTGCCAGCAGGCTGACCCTGGGGAAAAACATTCAGTACTTC few NA TRBJ2-4 TRBV6-1
CASSYGLAGGFGELFF TGTGCCAGCAGTTACGGACTAGCGGGTGGGTTCGGGGAGCTGTTTTTT many TRBD2 TRBJ2-2 TRBV6-2/TRBV6-3
CASSDAGGTEQFF TGTGCCAGCAGCGACGCGGGAGGCACTGAGCAGTTCTTC NA TRBD2 TRBJ2-1 TRBV9
CASSQVINSNQPQHF TGCGCCAGCAGCCAAGTTATTAATAGCAATCAGCCCCAGCATTTT many NA TRBJ1-5 TRBV4-1
CATSKGGYEQYF TGTGCCACCAGCAAAGGCGGCTACGAGCAGTACTTC NA NA TRBJ2-7 TRBV15
CASGESYNEQFF TGTGCCAGCGGGGAATCCTACAATGAGCAGTTCTTC NA NA TRBJ2-1 TRBV7-9
CASGSGGLAGWGEQFF TGTGCCAGCGGTTCTGGGGGACTAGCGGGGTGGGGTGAGCAGTTCTTC few TRBD2 TRBJ2-1 TRBV9
CASSPKEGRPYGYTF TGTGCCAGCAGCCCCAAGGAGGGGCGCCCCTATGGCTACACCTTC many NA TRBJ1-2 TRBV2